A selection of T cell receptor beta chains follows, all from one sample in a study of early stage breast cancer tumors. Measured with immunoSEQ multiplex PCR; TCRdb has only the in-frame clones, and not every one. The sample yields about 50,000 clones, 83% seen once. Sequences were obtained from blood. The receptors come from a person aged 50-59 years with breast cancer. Each CDR3 is given with its conserved first and last residue. The order of the fields is D gene, clone size, CDR3 length, V gene, J gene, CDR3 DNA, CDR3 protein. A D gene is named only where the DNA matches it firmly. For some rows the clone size is stated as once, few or many, or as a class when expanded; others skip it.

>.|.|18|TRBV19|TRBJ2-5
TGTGCCAGTAGTATAGACGAGGGAAGGGGCAGTGGCTGGGTCACCCAGTACTTC
CASSIDEGRGSGWVTQYF
>.|.|14|TRBV11-2|TRBJ2-2
TGTGCCAGCAGCTTAAATACAGGGCCCGGGGAGCTGTTTTTT
CASSLNTGPGELFF
>.|.|17|TRBV9|TRBJ2-3
TGTGCCAGCAGCGTAACAATGACTACCCAGGGCACAGATACGCAGTATTTT
CASSVTMTTQGTDTQYF
>.|.|16|TRBV6-1|TRBJ2-5
TGTGCCAGCAATGAGATCGAGAGCGCCGCCAGGGAGACCCAGTACTTC
CASNEIESAARETQYF
>.|.|13|TRBV7-8|TRBJ1-2
TGTGCCAGCAGAGAGTCGGGGTGGAATGGCTACACCTTC
CASRESGWNGYTF
>.|.|12|TRBV7-2|TRBJ1-2
TGTGCCAGCAGCTTAATCGGGGAGGGCTACACCTTC
CASSLIGEGYTF
>TRBD1|.|15|TRBV5-1|TRBJ1-1
TGCGCCAGCAGCCAAGAGACAGGGGGGAACACTGAAGCTTTCTTT
CASSQETGGNTEAFF
>TRBD1|.|17|TRBV25-1|TRBJ1-5
TGTGCCAGCATCGACAGGGGGTTAACTTATAGCAATCAGCCCCAGCATTTT
CASIDRGLTYSNQPQHF
>TRBD2|.|16|TRBV5-6|TRBJ2-7
TGTGCCAGCAGCGGGGCCGGGGGGGCAGGCTCCTACGAGCAGTACTTC
CASSGAGGAGSYEQYF
>.|once|16|TRBV11-2|TRBJ2-3
TGTGCCAGCAGCCCCCCCCCATCAGTGGGGGGAGATACGCAGTATTTT
CASSPPPSVGGDTQYF
>.|.|15|TRBV2|TRBJ2-2
TGTGCCAGCAGTGAATTGATTAGCTCGGGCGGGGAGCTGTTTTTT
CASSELISSGGELFF
>.|.|15|TRBV7-8|TRBJ2-5
TGTGCCAGCAGCTTAGCCTACCACAACCGGGAGACCCAGTACTTC
CASSLAYHNRETQYF
>TRBD2|.|15|TRBV9|TRBJ2-1
TGTGCCAGCAGCTTCACTAGCGGGATGGGGAATGAGCAGTTCTTC
CASSFTSGMGNEQFF
>.|.|14|TRBV25-1|TRBJ1-5
TGTGCCAGCAGTGAGGGTTACGGCAATCAGCCCCAGCATTTT
CASSEGYGNQPQHF
>.|.|14|TRBV6-5|TRBJ2-3
TGTGCCAGCAGTCCTGACTGGAGCACAGATACGCAGTATTTT
CASSPDWSTDTQYF
>.|.|14|TRBV9|TRBJ1-5
TGTGCCAGCAGCGTAGGAGGGGGGGGCCAGCCCCAGCATTTT
CASSVGGGGQPQHF
>TRBD1|.|17|TRBV7-9|TRBJ1-1
TGTGCCAGCAGCACCAGAGCCTGGACAGGGGGAGACACTGAAGCTTTCTTT
CASSTRAWTGGDTEAFF
>.|.|14|TRBV30|TRBJ1-2
TGTGCCTGGAGTGTACCGGGGAAGAGGGGCGGCTACACCTTC
CAWSVPGKRGGYTF
>.|.|17|TRBV4-3|TRBJ1-2
TGCGCCAGCAGCCAAGATCGCTTAGGACAGTCGTTCGGTGGCTACACCTTC
CASSQDRLGQSFGGYTF
>TRBD2|.|17|TRBV6-1|TRBJ2-7
TGTGCCAGCAGTGCCACCTTCCTAGCGGGAGGAAGAATCGAGCAGTACTTC
CASSATFLAGGRIEQYF
>TRBD2|.|13|TRBV30|TRBJ2-5
TGTGCCTGGAAACTAGCGGGGGTAGAGACCCAGTACTTC
CAWKLAGVETQYF
>TRBD2|.|16|TRBV19|TRBJ2-3
TGTGCCAGTAGGCCCGGGGGCGGGAGGTACACAGATACGCAGTATTTT
CASRPGGGRYTDTQYF
>.|.|15|TRBV19|TRBJ1-1
TGTGCCAGTACCTCAAGGCGGGGCCGGAACACTGAAGCTTTCTTT
CASTSRRGRNTEAFF
>TRBD1|.|13|TRBV25-1|TRBJ1-4
TGTGCCAGCAGTCACCGGGACAGTGAAAAACTGTTTTTT
CASSHRDSEKLFF
>.|.|12|TRBV27|TRBJ1-6
TGTGCCAGCAGTTTAATTGGGACACCCCTCCACTTT
CASSLIGTPLHF
>TRBD1|.|15|TRBV27|TRBJ1-5
TGTGCCAGCAGTTTCAGTTCAGGGGGAAATCAGCCCCAGCATTTT
CASSFSSGGNQPQHF
>TRBD2|few|14|TRBV10-3|TRBJ2-1
TGTGCCATCAGGGGGACTAGCGGGAGTACCGAGCAGTTCTTC
CAIRGTSGSTEQFF
>.|.|16|TRBV4-3|TRBJ2-1
TGCGCCAGCAGCCAAGGCGTGGTTTTTCGAGGCAATGAGCAGTTCTTC
CASSQGVVFRGNEQFF
>TRBD1|.|12|TRBV30|TRBJ2-1
TGTGCCTGGAGTCAAACAGGGGAGCGGCAGTTCTTC
CAWSQTGERQFF
>TRBD1|.|15|TRBV28|TRBJ2-6
TGTGCCAGCAGTTCCCCCGGGACAGGGCACAACGTCCTGACTTTC
CASSSPGTGHNVLTF
>.|.|13|TRBV6-5|TRBJ1-2
TGTGCCAGCAGTGGGGCCGGGAACTATGGCTACACCTTC
CASSGAGNYGYTF
>.|.|15|TRBV6-1|TRBJ2-3
TGTGCCAGCAGTGAAGGAGGGGGGTATACAGATACGCAGTATTTT
CASSEGGGYTDTQYF
>.|.|14|TRBV5-1|TRBJ2-5
TGCGCCAGCAGCTTGGACAGGGTGGGGGAGACCCAGTACTTC
CASSLDRVGETQYF
>.|.|12|TRBV15|TRBJ1-3
TGTGCCACCTCCCTATCTGGAAACACCATATATTTT
CATSLSGNTIYF
>.|.|14|TRBV5-6|TRBJ1-2
TGTGCCAGCATAAGTGGATACTCTAACTATGGCTACACCTTC
CASISGYSNYGYTF
>.|.|13|TRBV28|TRBJ2-3
TGTGCCAGCAGAGATGGACAGACACAGCCCCAGTATTTT
CASRDGQTQPQYF
>.|.|17|TRBV11-2|TRBJ2-7
TGTGCCAGCAGCTTACGTGTTGGGCAGGGTAAGTCCTACGAGCAGTACTTC
CASSLRVGQGKSYEQYF
>.|.|15|TRBV6-6|TRBJ1-1
TGTGCCAGCAGTTATCCCCGGGCAGGGCGGACTGAAGCTTTCTTT
CASSYPRAGRTEAFF
>.|.|14|TRBV5-4|TRBJ2-2
TGTGCCAGCAGCCGAATCGCGAACACCGGGGAGCTGTTTTTT
CASSRIANTGELFF
>.|.|13|TRBV7-9|TRBJ2-5
TGTGCCAGCAGCTTAGGGTGGCAAGAGACCCAGTACTTC
CASSLGWQETQYF
>.|.|13|TRBV7-8|TRBJ1-1
TGTGCCAGCAGCTTAGGCGGTTGGACTGAAGCTTTCTTT
CASSLGGWTEAFF
>.|.|12|TRBV6-1|TRBJ2-1
TGTGCCAGCAGTTTACAGTACAATGAGCAGTTCTTC
CASSLQYNEQFF
>TRBD1|.|12|TRBV7-9|TRBJ2-3
TGTGCCAGCAGCCGGGACAGTGGCCCTGTCTATTTT
CASSRDSGPVYF
>.|once|16|TRBV7-9|TRBJ2-3
TGTGCCAGCAGCTTACTGCTCGGATCCGGGACAGATACGCAGTATTTT
CASSLLLGSGTDTQYF
>TRBD2|.|17|TRBV28|TRBJ2-3
TGTGCCAGCAGTTCACTATCCGGGACTAGCGGCACAGATACGCAGTATTTT
CASSSLSGTSGTDTQYF
>.|.|14|TRBV10-3|TRBJ1-2
TGTGCCATCAGAGCCGGGGCGGACTCCTATGGCTACACCTTC
CAIRAGADSYGYTF
>.|.|12|TRBV30|TRBJ2-7
TGTGCCTGGCAGGGGCCCCAGGGGGAGCAGTACTTC
CAWQGPQGEQYF
>.|.|14|TRBV7-9|TRBJ2-5
TGTGCCAGCAGCTCCGATCGACAGGCCGAGACCCAGTACTTC
CASSSDRQAETQYF